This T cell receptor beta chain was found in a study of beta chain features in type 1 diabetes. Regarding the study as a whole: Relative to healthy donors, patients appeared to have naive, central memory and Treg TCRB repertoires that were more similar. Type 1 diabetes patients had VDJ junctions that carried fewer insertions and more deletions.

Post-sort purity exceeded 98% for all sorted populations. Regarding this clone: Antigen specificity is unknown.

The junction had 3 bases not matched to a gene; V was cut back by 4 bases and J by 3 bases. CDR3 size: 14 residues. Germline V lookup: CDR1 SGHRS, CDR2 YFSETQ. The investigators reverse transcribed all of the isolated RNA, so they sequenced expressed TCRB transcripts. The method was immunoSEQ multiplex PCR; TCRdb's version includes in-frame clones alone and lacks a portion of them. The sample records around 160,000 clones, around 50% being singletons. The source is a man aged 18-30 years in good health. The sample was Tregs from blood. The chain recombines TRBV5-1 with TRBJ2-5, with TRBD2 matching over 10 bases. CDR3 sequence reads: CASSRLAGEETQYF. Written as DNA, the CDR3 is TGCGCCAGCAGCCGACTAGCGGGTGAAGAGACCCAGTACTTC.